The T cell receptor beta chain described here comes from a study of blood T cell repertoires in COVID-19. Across the study: Donors in the United States, Italy and Spain gave samples during acute or convalescent COVID-19. T cells, B-cell-depleted T cells, or PBMCs supplied cDNA or gDNA.

Using immunoSEQ multiplex PCR, the repertoire was profiled, and TCRdb retains in-frame clones only, with some absent. This table has about 170,000 clones, around 81% appearing once. This CDR3 spans 20 amino acids. Trimming took off 6 bases at V and 0 bases at J, with 27 bases between the two ends. Germline V gene sequence: CDR1 KGHSH, CDR2 LQKENI. Seattle cases were enrolled at active infection and followed longitudinally. This clone showed up just once. The TCR sequence derives from a woman at least 80 years old with COVID-19, enrolled during active disease. Input material: peripheral blood. This chain links TRBV18 with TRBJ1-5; perhaps TRBD1 as D (6 bases). The CDR3: CASSPSPGTPRGYSNQPQHF. The CDR3, as DNA: TGTGCCAGCTCCCCATCTCCCGGGACACCCCGAGGGTATAGCAATCAGCCCCAGCATTTT.